A single sample gave rise to the 21 T cell receptor beta chains below, sequenced in a study of blood T cell repertoires in COVID-19. The assay was immunoSEQ multiplex PCR, and TCRdb's table has in-frame clones only and misses some. The repertoire holds roughly 300,000 clones, with approximately 85% as singletons. Sample: peripheral blood. The receptors shown here come from a human donor in a cohort sampled during active COVID-19.

The chain is built from TRBV29-1 and TRBJ1-6; 7 bases align to TRBD1. Germline V gives CDR1 SQVTM, CDR2 ANQGSEA. The CDR3 loop spans 13 amino acids. The trim removed 6 bases at V and 8 bases at J, leaving 7 bases unmatched. The CDR3 sequence: CSVLTGLDSPLHF. In DNA, the CDR3 is TGCAGCGTCCTGACAGGGTTGGATTCACCCCTCCACTTT.

The chain recombines TRBV27 with TRBJ2-7; 9 bases map to TRBD1. The germline V gene has CDR1 MNHEY and CDR2 SMNVEV (reference sequence). The CDR3 loop spans 16 amino acids. V lost 2 bases and J lost 3; bases outside the gene matches: 8. The CDR3 reads CASSLGGTGTLYEQYF. The CDR3 bases are TGTGCCAGCAGTTTAGGGGGGACAGGGACCCTCTACGAGCAGTACTTC.

The chain links TRBV7-9 to TRBJ1-1; 8 positions match TRBD1. V shed 3 bases, J shed 11 bases, and the junction held 11 bases outside the gene matches. The CDR3 totals 14 residues. Looked up from germline, CDR1 is SEHNR and CDR2 is FQNEAQ (reference sequence). The DNA of the CDR3 is TGTGCCAGCAGCTTCTCCAACAGGGGGAGGGGGGCTTTCTTT. It encodes CASSFSNRGRGAFF.

The chain has TRBV6-2 or TRBV6-3 and TRBJ2-2; 7 bases fit TRBD1. The V gene's germline CDR1 is MNHEY and CDR2 SVGEGT. This CDR3 is 16 amino acids long. The V gene end was trimmed by 5 bases and the J gene end by 2 bases; junction bases not matched to a gene: 8. CDR3 coding DNA: TGTGCCAGCAGTCTCACGGGACAGAGAAACACCGGGGAGCTGTTTTTT. This codes for CASSLTGQRNTGELFF.

The genes are TRBV3-1 (or the pseudogene TRBV3-2) and TRBJ2-7; D is possibly TRBD1 (6 bases). This CDR3 spans 17 amino acids. V shed 2 bases and J shed 4 bases, with 21 bases lying between them. Per the germline V gene, CDR1 is LGHDT and CDR2 is YNNKEL (reference sequence). The DNA for the CDR3 is TGTGCCAGCAGCCAACCATCCCAGGGGCGCCTCCAGTACGAGCAGTACTTC. This codes for CASSQPSQGRLQYEQYF.

The CDR3 loop reads CASSLVGTGSSYEQYF. The DNA for the CDR3 is TGTGCCAGCAGCTTAGTAGGAACGGGAAGCTCCTACGAGCAGTACTTC. V gene TRBV7-2 combines with J gene TRBJ2-7; a possible D gene is TRBD2 (5 bases). Per germline, CDR1 SGHTA and CDR2 FQGNSA. This CDR3 contains 16 residues. Between the trimmed V and J ends, which lost 1 base and 0 bases, there was a span of 13 bases.

The CDR3 DNA reads as TGTGCCAGCAGGGCTACTAGCGGGGGGGCCAATGAGCAGTTCTTC. Translated: CASRATSGGANEQFF. The chain uses TRBV2 and TRBJ2-1, with 13 bases lining up with TRBD2. The CDR3 loop spans 15 amino acids. Germline CDR1 reads SNHLY; CDR2 reads FYNNEI. The V gene end was trimmed by 6 bases and the J gene end by 6 bases; junction bases not matched to a gene: 5.

The chain carries TRBV19 and TRBJ1-1; 9 positions match TRBD1. CDR3 length: 13 residues. The junction had 7 bases not matched to a gene; V was cut back by 10 bases and J by 4 bases. CDR1 and CDR2 (germline): LNHDA, SQIVND (reference sequence). The CDR3 sequence is CATGQGLGTEAFF. CDR3 in DNA: TGTGCCACCGGACAGGGGTTGGGCACTGAAGCTTTCTTT.

This chain uses TRBV19 with TRBJ2-5; 7 positions agree with TRBD2. V trimming: 3 bases; J trimming: 5 bases; junction bases outside the gene matches: 6. Germline V lookup: CDR1 LNHDA, CDR2 SQIVND (reference sequence). There are 14 residues in the CDR3. As DNA, the CDR3 is TGTGCCAGTAGTATCGCCGGGAGGTGGGAGACCCAGTACTTC. This gives the protein CASSIAGRWETQYF. The entire variable domain, with the rest obtained from reference TRBV19 and TRBJ2-5, is as follows: DGGITQSPKYLFRKEGQNVTLSCEQNLNHDAMYWYRQDPGQGLRLIYYSQIVNDFQKGDIAEGYSVSREKKESFPLTVTSAQKNPTAFYLCASSIAGRWETQYFGPGTRLLVL.

V usage is TRBV27 and J usage is TRBJ1-2; 7 bases are a match to TRBD1. V gave up 1 base and J gave up 4 bases; unmatched junction bases: 9. Germline values: CDR1 MNHEY, CDR2 SMNVEV (reference sequence). The CDR3 spans 16 residues. In nucleotides, the CDR3 is TGTGCCAGCAGTTTATACCCCGTGGCAGGGGGCTATGGCTACACCTTC. Protein product: CASSLYPVAGGYGYTF.

The chain joins TRBV24-1 to TRBJ2-1; 8 bases agree with TRBD2. The CDR3 is 14 amino acids. Germline-derived CDR1 and CDR2 are KGHDR and SFDVKD. Germline trimming cut 3 bases from V and 12 bases from J; bases unmatched to any gene: 9. The CDR3 here is CATSDDSGTRVQFF. In DNA, the CDR3 is TGTGCCACCAGTGATGACTCCGGGACTAGGGTGCAGTTCTTC.

V usage is TRBV10-3 and J usage is TRBJ1-5; D unclear. This CDR3 spans 14 amino acids. V was trimmed by 0 bases and J by 8 bases, leaving 11 bases between them. Germline CDR1 ENHRY, CDR2 SYGVKD. CDR3 protein: CAISESRSAEPQHF. The DNA for the CDR3 is TGTGCCATCAGTGAGTCCCGGTCAGCGGAGCCCCAGCATTTT.

The V gene is TRBV7-3, the J gene TRBJ2-3; 9 bases are shared with TRBD2. Germline V CDR1 and CDR2: SGHTA, FQGTGA. This CDR3 has 20 amino acids. V trimming: 5 bases; J trimming: 2 bases; junction bases outside the gene matches: 20. The CDR3 sequence: CASSPHYPERGAKNTDTQYF. CDR3 coding DNA: TGTGCCAGCAGCCCCCATTACCCGGAGCGGGGGGCCAAAAACACAGATACGCAGTATTTT.

J is TRBJ1-2 and V is TRBV28; D possibly corresponds to TRBD1 (5 bases). The CDR3 sequence is 14 residues long. Germline V gene data show CDR1 as MDHEN and CDR2 as SYDVKM. V was pared by 5 bases and J by 8 bases, with 18 bases between. CDR3 coding DNA: TGTGCCAGCAGTCTTTACCAGGGTGTTGACGGCTACACCTTC. It yields the protein CASSLYQGVDGYTF.

The chain combines TRBV10-3 with TRBJ2-7; possible D gene TRBD2, 6 bases. Trimming stripped 0 bases from V and 2 bases from J, with 14 bases between. This CDR3 comprises 16 residues. Germline V gene data show CDR1 as ENHRY and CDR2 as SYGVKD. The CDR3 sequence is CAISESSGDLTYEQYF. The CDR3, as DNA: TGTGCCATCAGTGAGTCGTCGGGGGATCTTACCTACGAGCAGTACTTC.

The J gene is TRBJ1-2, the V gene TRBV5-1, with TRBD1 as a possible D gene (6 bases). The V gene lost 0 bases and the J gene lost 2 bases, with 14 bases spanning the gap. From germline, CDR1 is SGHRS and CDR2 YFSETQ. The CDR3 contains 16 residues. This chain's CDR3 is CASSLVDGQSNYGYTF. CDR3 nucleotide sequence: TGCGCCAGCAGCTTGGTAGACGGACAGTCCAACTATGGCTACACCTTC.

J is TRBJ2-2 and V is TRBV27; 8 nucleotides align to TRBD2. The CDR3 is 18 residues long. With V trimmed by 2 bases and J by 5 bases, 13 bases remained unmatched. CDR1 and CDR2 from the germline V gene are MNHEY and SMNVEV (reference sequence). The CDR3, as DNA: TGTGCCAGCAGTTTACGGGGCGGGCGGCGGGGGGTGACCGGGGAGCTGTTTTTT. Amino acids: CASSLRGGRRGVTGELFF.

The chain links TRBV5-5 to TRBJ1-4; D is unresolved. V gave up 4 bases and J gave up 2 bases, with 12 bases separating them. This CDR3 is built from 15 residues. The germline CDR1 and CDR2 sequences are SGHKS and YYEKEE (reference sequence). CDR3 DNA sequence: TGTGCCAGCAGCGGATGGACTGGTACTAATGAAAAACTGTTTTTT. Its translation is CASSGWTGTNEKLFF.

V usage is TRBV24-1 and J usage is TRBJ1-2; TRBD1 is a possible D gene (5 bases). The CDR3 length is 13 residues. Germline loops: CDR1 KGHDR, CDR2 SFDVKD. The V end lost 6 bases, the J end lost 2 bases, and 9 bases lay between the germline ends. The CDR3 protein is CATSREGNYGYTF. The DNA for the CDR3 is TGTGCCACCAGTAGGGAGGGGAACTATGGCTACACCTTC.

The rearrangement links TRBV19 to TRBJ1-1; D might be TRBD1 (6 bases). The germline V and J ends were trimmed by 7 bases and 1 base, with 16 bases remaining between them. CDR1 LNHDA and CDR2 SQIVND come from the germline V gene (reference sequence). This CDR3 has 15 amino acids. The CDR3 nucleotides read TGTGCCAGTACCAGGGGAGGGGAGCGGAACACTGAAGCTTTCTTT. Its protein is CASTRGGERNTEAFF.

The J gene is TRBJ2-7, the V gene TRBV7-3, with TRBD2 matching over 7 bases. Germline assignment: CDR1 SGHTA and CDR2 FQGTGA. V shed 5 bases, J shed 2 bases, and the junction held 6 bases outside the gene matches. The CDR3 is 14 residues long. CDR3 sequence: CASSLRAGPYEQYF. The DNA of the CDR3 is TGTGCCAGCAGCCTCCGAGCGGGGCCCTACGAGCAGTACTTC. The variable domain in full, completed from reference TRBV7-3 and TRBJ2-7, reads GAGVSQTPSNKVTEKGKYVELRCDPISGHTALYWYRQSLGQGPEFLIYFQGTGAADDSGLPNDRFFAVRPEGSVSTLKIQRTERGDSAVYLCASSLRAGPYEQYFGPGTRLTVT.